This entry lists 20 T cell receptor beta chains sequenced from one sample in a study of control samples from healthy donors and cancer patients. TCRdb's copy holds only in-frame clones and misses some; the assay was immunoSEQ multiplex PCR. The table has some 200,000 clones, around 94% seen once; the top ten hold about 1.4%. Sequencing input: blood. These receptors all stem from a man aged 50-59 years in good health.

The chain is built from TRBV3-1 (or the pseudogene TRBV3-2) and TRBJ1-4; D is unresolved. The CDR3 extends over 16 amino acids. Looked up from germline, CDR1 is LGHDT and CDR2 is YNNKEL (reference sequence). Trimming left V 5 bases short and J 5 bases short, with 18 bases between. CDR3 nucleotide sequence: TGTGCCAGCAGCAAAAGGGTGGCAGGAGAGAATGAAAAACTGTTTTTT. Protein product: CASSKRVAGENEKLFF.

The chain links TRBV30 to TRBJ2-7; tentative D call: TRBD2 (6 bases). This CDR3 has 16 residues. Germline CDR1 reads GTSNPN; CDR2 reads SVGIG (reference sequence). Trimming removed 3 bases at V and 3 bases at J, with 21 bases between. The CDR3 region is CAWSTTLGGAFYEQYV. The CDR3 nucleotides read TGTGCCTGGAGCACCACCCTCGGGGGAGCCTTCTACGAGCAGTACGTC.

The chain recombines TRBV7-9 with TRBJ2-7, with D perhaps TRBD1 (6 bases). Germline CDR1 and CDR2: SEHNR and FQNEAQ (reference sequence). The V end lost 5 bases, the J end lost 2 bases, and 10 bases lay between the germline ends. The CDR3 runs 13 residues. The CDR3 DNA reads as TGTGCCAGCAGCCCCGGGACACCCTACGAGCAGTACGTC. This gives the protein CASSPGTPYEQYV.

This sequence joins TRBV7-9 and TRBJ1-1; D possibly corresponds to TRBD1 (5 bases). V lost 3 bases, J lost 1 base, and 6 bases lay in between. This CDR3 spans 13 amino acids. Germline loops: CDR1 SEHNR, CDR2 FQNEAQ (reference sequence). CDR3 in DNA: TGTGCCAGCAGCTTTGGGGGGAACACTGAAGCTTTCTTT. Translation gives CASSFGGNTEAFF.

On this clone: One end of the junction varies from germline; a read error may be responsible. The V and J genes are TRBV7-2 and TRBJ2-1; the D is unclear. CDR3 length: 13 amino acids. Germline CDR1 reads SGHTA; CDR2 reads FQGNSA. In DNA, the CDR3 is TGTGCCAGCACCTTAGGGTCTGACAATGAGCAGTTCTTC. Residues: CASTLGSDNEQFF.

CDR3 protein: CASSYGESSYNEQFF. The CDR3 region has the DNA TGTGCCAGCAGTTACGGTGAGAGCTCCTACAATGAGCAGTTCTTC. V gene TRBV6-5 combines with J gene TRBJ2-1; D call uncertain. CDR1 is MNHEY and CDR2 is SVGAGI in the germline V gene. Trimming shortened V by 2 bases and J by 0 bases, and 8 bases separated the two germline ends. The CDR3 has 15 amino acids.

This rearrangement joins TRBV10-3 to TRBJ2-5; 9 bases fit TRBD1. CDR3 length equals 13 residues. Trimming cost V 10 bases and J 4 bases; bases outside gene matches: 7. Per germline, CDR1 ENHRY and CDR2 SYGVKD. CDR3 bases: TGTGCCACAAAGGGACAGGGAGGAGAGACCCAGTACTTC. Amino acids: CATKGQGGETQYF.

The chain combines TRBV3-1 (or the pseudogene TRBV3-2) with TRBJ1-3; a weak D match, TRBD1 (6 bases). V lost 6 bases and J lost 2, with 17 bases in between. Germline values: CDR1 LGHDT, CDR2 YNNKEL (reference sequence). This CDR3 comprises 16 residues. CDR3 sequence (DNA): TGTGCCAGCAGTTATAACCAGGGGAAAGCTGGAAACACCATATATTTT. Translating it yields CASSYNQGKAGNTIYF.

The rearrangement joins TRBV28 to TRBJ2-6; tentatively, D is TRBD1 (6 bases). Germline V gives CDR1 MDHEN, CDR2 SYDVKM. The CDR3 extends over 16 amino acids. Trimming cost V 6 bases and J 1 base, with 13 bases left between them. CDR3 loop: CASRKGGSSGANVLTF. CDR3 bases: TGTGCCAGCAGGAAAGGGGGTAGTTCTGGGGCCAACGTCCTGACTTTC.

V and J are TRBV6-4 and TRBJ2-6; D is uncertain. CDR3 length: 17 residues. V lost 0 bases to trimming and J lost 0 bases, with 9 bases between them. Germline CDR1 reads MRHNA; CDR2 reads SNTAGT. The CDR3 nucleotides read TGTGCCAGCAGTGACTCGAGCAGGACCTCTGGGGCCAACGTCCTGACTTTC. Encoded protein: CASSDSSRTSGANVLTF.

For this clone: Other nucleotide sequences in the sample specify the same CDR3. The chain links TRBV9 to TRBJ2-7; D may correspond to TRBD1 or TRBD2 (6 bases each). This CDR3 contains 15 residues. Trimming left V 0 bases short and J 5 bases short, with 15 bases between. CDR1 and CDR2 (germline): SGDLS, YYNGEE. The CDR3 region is CASSVGGGTRNEQYF. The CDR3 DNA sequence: TGTGCCAGCAGCGTAGGTGGGGGGACAAGGAACGAGCAGTACTTC.

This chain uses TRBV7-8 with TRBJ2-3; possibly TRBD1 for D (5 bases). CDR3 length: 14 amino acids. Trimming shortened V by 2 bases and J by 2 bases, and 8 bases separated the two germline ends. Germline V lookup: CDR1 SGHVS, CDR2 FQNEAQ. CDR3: CASSLRQTTDTQYF. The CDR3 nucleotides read TGTGCCAGCAGCTTAAGACAGACCACAGATACGCAGTATTTT.

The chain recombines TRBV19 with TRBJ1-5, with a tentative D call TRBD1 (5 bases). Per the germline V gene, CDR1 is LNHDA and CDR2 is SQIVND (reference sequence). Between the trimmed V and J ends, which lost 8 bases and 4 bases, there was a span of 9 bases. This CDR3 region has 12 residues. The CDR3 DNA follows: TGTGCCAGTGGGACGGGAAATCAGCCCCAGCATTTT. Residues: CASGTGNQPQHF. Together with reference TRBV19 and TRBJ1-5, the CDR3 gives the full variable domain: DGGITQSPKYLFRKEGQNVTLSCEQNLNHDAMYWYRQDPGQGLRLIYYSQIVNDFQKGDIAEGYSVSREKKESFPLTVTSAQKNPTAFYLCASGTGNQPQHFGDGTRLSIL.

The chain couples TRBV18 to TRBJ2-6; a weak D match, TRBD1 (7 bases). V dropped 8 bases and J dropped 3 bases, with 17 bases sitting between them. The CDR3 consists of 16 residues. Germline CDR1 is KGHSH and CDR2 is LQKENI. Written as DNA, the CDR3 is TGTGCCAGCGCGGGACAGTCTGTAAGTGGGGCCAACGTCCTGACTTTC. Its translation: CASAGQSVSGANVLTF.

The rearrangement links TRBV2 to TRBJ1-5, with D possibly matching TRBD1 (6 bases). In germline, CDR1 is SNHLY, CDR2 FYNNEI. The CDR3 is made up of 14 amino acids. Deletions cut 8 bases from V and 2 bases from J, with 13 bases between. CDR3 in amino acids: CASDTGRGNQPQHF. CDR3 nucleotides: TGTGCCAGCGATACAGGGAGGGGCAATCAGCCCCAGCATTTT.

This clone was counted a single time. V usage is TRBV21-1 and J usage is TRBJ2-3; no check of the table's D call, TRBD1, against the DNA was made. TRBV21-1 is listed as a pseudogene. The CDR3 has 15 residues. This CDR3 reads CASSKWGQCTDTQYF. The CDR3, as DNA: TGTGCCAGCAGCAAATGGGGGCAGTGCACAGATACGCAGTATTTT.

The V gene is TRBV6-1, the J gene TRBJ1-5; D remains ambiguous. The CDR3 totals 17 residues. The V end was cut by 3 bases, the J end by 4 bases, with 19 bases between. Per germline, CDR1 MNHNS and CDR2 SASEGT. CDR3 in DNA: TGTGCCAGCAGTGAGCATGGGCCGCTGGGCGGGAATCAGCCCCAGCATTTT. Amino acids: CASSEHGPLGGNQPQHF.

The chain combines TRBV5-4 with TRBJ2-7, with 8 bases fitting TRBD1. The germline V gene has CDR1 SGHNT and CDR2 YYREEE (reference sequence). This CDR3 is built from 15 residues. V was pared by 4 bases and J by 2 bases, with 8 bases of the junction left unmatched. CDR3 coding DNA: TGTGCCAGCAGCCCCGACAGGGGAGCAACCTACGAGCAGTACGTC. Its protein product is CASSPDRGATYEQYV.

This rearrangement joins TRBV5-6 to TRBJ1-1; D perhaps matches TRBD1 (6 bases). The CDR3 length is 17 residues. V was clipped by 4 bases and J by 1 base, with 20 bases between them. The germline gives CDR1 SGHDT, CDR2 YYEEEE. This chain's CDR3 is CASSLPFTGHPNTEAFF. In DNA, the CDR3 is TGTGCCAGCAGCCTTCCTTTTACGGGACACCCGAACACTGAAGCTTTCTTT.

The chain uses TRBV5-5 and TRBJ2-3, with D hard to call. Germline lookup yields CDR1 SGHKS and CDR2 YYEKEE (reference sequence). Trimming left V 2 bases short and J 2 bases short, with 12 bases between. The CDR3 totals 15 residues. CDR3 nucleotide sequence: TGTGCCAGCAGCTTTTTAACCAGTCTCACAGATACGCAGTATTTT. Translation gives CASSFLTSLTDTQYF.